Below, one T cell receptor (beta chain) is given with its context. The antigen remains unidentified. TCRdb keeps only in-frame clones here, not all; method: immunoSEQ multiplex PCR. The data hold roughly 330,000 clones, with approximately 90% observed a single time. Germline V gene sequence: CDR1 SGHTA, CDR2 FQGNSA. The CDR3 contains 18 residues. The trim removed 7 bases at V and 4 bases at J, leaving 17 bases unmatched. The sample is drawn from a study of cytomegalovirus exposure and HLA in healthy donors. Whole-study context: The 120 validation repertoires and the approximately 670 first-cohort repertoires shared a platform, a later analysis reported.

Study-level points and caveats: TCR sequences were mostly rare, though some public TCRs occurred in many donors.

This receptor was obtained from a woman aged 25-40 years in good health and CMV-seropositive. The sample was PBMCs. The V gene is TRBV7-2, the J gene TRBJ2-1; TRBD1 matches 9 bases. In nucleotides, the CDR3 is TGTGCCAGCACACTACAGGGGGCGGGACGGGAGAAGTACAATGAGCAGTTCTTC. Its translation is CASTLQGAGREKYNEQFF.